The rows below give T cell receptor beta chains drawn from one sample of a study of blood T cell repertoires in COVID-19. The assay was immunoSEQ multiplex PCR, and TCRdb's table has in-frame clones only and misses some. Of about 320,000 clones listed, about 88% are singletons. Sequenced input: PBMCs or T cells enriched from blood (not recorded which). These receptors all stem from a man between 60 and 70 years old who had recovered from COVID-19. CDR3s include the opening cysteine and the closing phenylalanine or tryptophan. Each record gives: D gene, J gene, V gene, clone size, CDR3 protein, CDR3 DNA. D genes are given only for firm matches. Size values are once, few and many counts, or a class for expanded clones, and some rows have none.

.	TRBJ1-2	TRBV2	.	CASGPGAGYGYTF	TGTGCCAGTGGGCCAGGGGCGGGCTATGGCTACACCTTC
.	TRBJ1-2	TRBV5-4	.	CASSSRTGGLYRDYGYTF	TGTGCCAGCAGCTCCAGAACAGGAGGGTTATATAGAGACTATGGCTACACCTTC
.	TRBJ1-2	TRBV21-1	once	CASSKGTGDNYGYTF	TGTGCCAGCAGCAAAGGGACAGGGGATAACTATGGCTACACCTTC
.	TRBJ2-6	TRBV7-9	.	CASRPPGQIISGANVLTF	TGTGCCAGCAGGCCTCCCGGACAAATTATATCTGGGGCCAACGTCCTGACTTTC
TRBD1	TRBJ1-6	TRBV28	.	CVTRGQTTGSPLHF	TGTGTTACCCGGGGACAGACAACGGGTTCACCCCTCCACTTT
TRBD1	TRBJ1-1	TRBV5-1	few	CASNTGTVVSEAFF	TGCGCCAGCAACACCGGGACAGTTGTGTCTGAAGCTTTCTTT
.	TRBJ2-1	TRBV19	once	CASSRGGNSYNEQFF	TGTGCCAGTAGTAGGGGGGGCAACTCCTACAATGAGCAGTTCTTC
.	TRBJ1-5	TRBV27	.	CASKPPGALSNQPQHF	TGTGCCAGCAAACCCCCAGGGGCCCTGAGCAATCAGCCCCAGCATTTT
TRBD1	TRBJ2-7	TRBV2	.	CASSESGTASSEQYF	TGTGCCAGCAGTGAAAGTGGGACAGCCTCTTCTGAGCAGTACTTC
.	TRBJ1-3	TRBV9	once	CASSVARFRDSGNTIYF	TGTGCCAGCAGCGTAGCTAGGTTTCGGGACTCTGGAAACACCATATATTTT
.	TRBJ1-2	TRBV29-1	.	CSVEVGLEGYGYTF	TGCAGCGTTGAAGTTGGACTAGAAGGCTATGGCTACACCTTC
.	TRBJ2-5	TRBV4-1	.	CASSQIQDQETQYF	TGCGCCAGCAGCCAAATACAGGATCAAGAGACCCAGTACTTC
.	TRBJ1-4	TRBV27	.	CASSLFQAEKLFF	TGTGCCAGCAGTTTATTCCAGGCTGAAAAACTGTTTTTT
.	TRBJ1-1	TRBV7-2	.	CASSTRRESPEAFF	TGTGCCAGCAGCACCAGACGGGAGTCGCCTGAAGCTTTCTTT
.	TRBJ1-2	TRBV7-9	.	CASSLAPVWGYTF	TGTGCCAGCAGCTTAGCGCCGGTCTGGGGCTACACCTTC
.	TRBJ1-1	TRBV3-1/TRBV3-2	.	CASSQGTVFNTEAFF	TGTGCCAGCAGCCAAGGAACAGTTTTCAACACTGAAGCTTTCTTT
.	TRBJ2-5	TRBV20-1	.	CSASLGGSGQETQYF	TGCAGTGCTAGTCTCGGTGGTAGCGGACAAGAGACCCAGTACTTC
TRBD2	TRBJ2-2	TRBV9	.	CASSDSLSGSGTGELFF	TGTGCCAGCAGCGACTCCCTCAGCGGGAGTGGGACCGGGGAGCTGTTTTTT
TRBD1	TRBJ1-1	TRBV2	.	CASSGTGALNTEAFF	TGTGCCAGCAGCGGGACAGGGGCCCTGAACACTGAAGCTTTCTTT
.	TRBJ2-7	TRBV19	.	CASSIGIYRAEQYF	TGTGCCAGTAGTATAGGGATCTACAGGGCAGAGCAGTACTTC
.	TRBJ2-3	TRBV10-3	.	CAISESRSHTQYF	TGTGCCATCAGTGAGTCCCGGTCCCATACGCAGTATTTT
.	TRBJ1-5	TRBV7-9	.	CASSLGGAVYSNQPQHF	TGTGCCAGCAGCTTAGGGGGAGCGGTCTATAGCAATCAGCCCCAGCATTTT
TRBD1	TRBJ1-1	TRBV19	.	CASSIAGGTEAFF	TGTGCCAGTAGTATCGCAGGGGGCACTGAAGCTTTCTTT
.	TRBJ1-5	TRBV28	once	CASSPTSRAVQPQHF	TGTGCCAGCAGTCCGACAAGTCGTGCCGTTCAGCCCCAGCATTTT
TRBD2	TRBJ2-7	TRBV14	.	CASSPSRTSRYEQYF	TGTGCCAGCAGCCCTTCTAGGACTAGTAGGTACGAGCAGTACTTC
.	TRBJ2-2	TRBV6-2/TRBV6-3	.	CASSYERANTGELFF	TGTGCCAGCAGTTACGAGCGGGCGAACACCGGGGAGCTGTTTTTT
.	TRBJ1-1	TRBV18	.	CASSPHREPANTEAFF	TGTGCCAGCTCACCTCACAGGGAACCCGCGAACACTGAAGCTTTCTTT
.	TRBJ1-2	TRBV5-6	.	CASSLYQGPGYTF	TGTGCCAGCAGCTTGTACCAGGGTCCTGGCTACACCTTC
.	TRBJ1-1	TRBV18	.	CASSGNRERWTEAFF	TGTGCCAGCTCAGGGAACAGGGAAAGGTGGACTGAAGCTTTCTTT
TRBD2	TRBJ2-1	TRBV6-5	.	CASSYGTSGRSEQFF	TGTGCCAGCAGTTACGGGACTAGCGGGAGAAGTGAGCAGTTCTTC
TRBD1	TRBJ1-2	TRBV11-2	.	CASSRQGHGYTF	TGTGCCAGCAGCCGACAGGGGCATGGCTACACCTTC
.	TRBJ1-2	TRBV25-1	once	CASSEENFSYGYTF	TGTGCCAGCAGTGAGGAGAACTTCTCCTATGGCTACACCTTC
TRBD2	TRBJ2-1	TRBV5-1	few	CASSRTSGYNEQFF	TGCGCCAGCAGCAGGACTAGCGGTTACAATGAGCAGTTCTTC
.	TRBJ1-1	TRBV9	.	CASSATQGSAAEAFF	TGTGCCAGCAGCGCAACTCAGGGGAGCGCGGCTGAAGCTTTCTTT
.	TRBJ1-3	TRBV12-3/TRBV12-4	.	CASTPGGTIYF	TGTGCCAGCACCCCCGGCGGCACCATATATTTT
TRBD1	TRBJ1-2	TRBV16	.	CASRRQGADYGYTF	TGTGCCAGCAGGCGACAGGGGGCGGACTATGGCTACACCTTC
.	TRBJ1-2	TRBV19	.	CASSISANYGYTF	TGTGCCAGTAGTATCTCAGCTAACTATGGCTACACCTTC
.	TRBJ2-5	TRBV5-6	.	CASSFTEQETQYF	TGTGCCAGCAGCTTTACAGAACAAGAGACCCAGTACTTC
TRBD1	TRBJ2-5	TRBV5-4	.	CASSWTGEQETQYF	TGTGCCAGCAGCTGGACAGGGGAGCAAGAGACCCAGTACTTC
TRBD2	TRBJ2-5	TRBV5-4	.	CASSLASSGGQETQYF	TGTGCCAGCAGCTTGGCGTCTAGCGGGGGCCAAGAGACCCAGTACTTC